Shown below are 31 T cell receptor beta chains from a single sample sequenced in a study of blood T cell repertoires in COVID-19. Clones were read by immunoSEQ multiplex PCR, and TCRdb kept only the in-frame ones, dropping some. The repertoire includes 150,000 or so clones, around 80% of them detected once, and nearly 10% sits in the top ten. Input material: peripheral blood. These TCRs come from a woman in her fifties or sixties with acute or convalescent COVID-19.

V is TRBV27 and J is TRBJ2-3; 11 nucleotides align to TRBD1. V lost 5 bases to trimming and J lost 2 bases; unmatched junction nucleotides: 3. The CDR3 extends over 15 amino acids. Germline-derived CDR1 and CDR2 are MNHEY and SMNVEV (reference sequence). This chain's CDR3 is CASSPGQGVTDTQYF. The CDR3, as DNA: TGTGCCAGCAGTCCGGGACAGGGGGTCACAGATACGCAGTATTTT.

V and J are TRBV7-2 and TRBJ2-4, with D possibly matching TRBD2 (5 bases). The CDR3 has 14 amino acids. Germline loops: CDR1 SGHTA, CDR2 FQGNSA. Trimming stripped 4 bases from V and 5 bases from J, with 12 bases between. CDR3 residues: CASSSRHGENIQYF. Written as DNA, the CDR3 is TGTGCCAGCAGCTCCCGCCACGGGGAAAACATTCAGTACTTC.

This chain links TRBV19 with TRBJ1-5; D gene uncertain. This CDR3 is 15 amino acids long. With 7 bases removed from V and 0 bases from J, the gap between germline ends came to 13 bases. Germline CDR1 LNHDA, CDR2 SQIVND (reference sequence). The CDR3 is CASTKGVYSNQPQHF. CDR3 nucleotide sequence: TGTGCCAGTACAAAGGGAGTTTATAGCAATCAGCCCCAGCATTTT.

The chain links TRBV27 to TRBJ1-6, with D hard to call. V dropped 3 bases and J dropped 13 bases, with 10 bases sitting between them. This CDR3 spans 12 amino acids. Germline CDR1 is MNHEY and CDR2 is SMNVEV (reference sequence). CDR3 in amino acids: CASSFVRGPLHF. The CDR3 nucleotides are TGTGCCAGCAGTTTTGTCCGAGGCCCCCTCCACTTT.

The CDR3: CASSFNGGTEETQYF. CDR3 in DNA: TGTGCCAGCAGCTTTAACGGGGGGACTGAAGAGACCCAGTACTTC. The chain links TRBV7-2 to TRBJ2-5; TRBD2 aligns across 7 bases. Trimming at V came to 3 bases and at J to 3 bases, leaving 7 bases not matched to a gene. This CDR3 spans 15 amino acids. In germline, CDR1 is SGHTA, CDR2 FQGNSA. The full variable domain, with the rest looked up from reference TRBV7-2 and TRBJ2-5, is GAGVSQSPSNKVTEKGKDVELRCDPISGHTALYWYRQSLGQGLEFLIYFQGNSAPDKSGLPSDRFSAERTGGSVSTLTIQRTQQEDSAVYLCASSFNGGTEETQYFGPGTRLLVL.

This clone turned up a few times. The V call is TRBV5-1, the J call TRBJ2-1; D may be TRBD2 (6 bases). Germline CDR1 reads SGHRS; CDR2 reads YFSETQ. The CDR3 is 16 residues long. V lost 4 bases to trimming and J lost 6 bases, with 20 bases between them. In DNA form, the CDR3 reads TGCGCCAGCAGCCCCCGGGGGAGCGGAAGTATCAATGAGCAGTTCTTC. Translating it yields CASSPRGSGSINEQFF.

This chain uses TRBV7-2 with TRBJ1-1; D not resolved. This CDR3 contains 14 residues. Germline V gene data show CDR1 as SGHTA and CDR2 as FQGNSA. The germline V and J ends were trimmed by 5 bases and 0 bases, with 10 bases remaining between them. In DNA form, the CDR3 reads TGTGCCAGCAGCCCCTCCGGGATGAACACTGAAGCTTTCTTT. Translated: CASSPSGMNTEAFF.

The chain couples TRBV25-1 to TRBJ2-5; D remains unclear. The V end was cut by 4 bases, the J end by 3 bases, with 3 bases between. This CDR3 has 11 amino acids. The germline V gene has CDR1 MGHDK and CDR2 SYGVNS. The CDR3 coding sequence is TGTGCCAGCAGTGTAGAAGAGACCCAGTACTTC. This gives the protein CASSVEETQYF.

The CDR3 sequence: CASSVGGGNEKLFF. CDR3 DNA: TGTGCCAGCAGCGTAGGTGGTGGCAATGAAAAACTGTTTTTT. V is TRBV9 and J is TRBJ1-4; the D is unclear. Germline-derived CDR1 and CDR2 are SGDLS and YYNGEE. Trimming took off 0 bases at V and 5 bases at J, with 8 bases between the two ends. The CDR3 extends over 14 amino acids.

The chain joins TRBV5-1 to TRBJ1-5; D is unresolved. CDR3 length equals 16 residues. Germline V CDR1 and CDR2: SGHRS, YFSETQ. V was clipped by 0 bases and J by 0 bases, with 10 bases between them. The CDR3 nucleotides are TGCGCCAGCAGCTTGGTGCCAGGCTATAGCAATCAGCCCCAGCATTTT. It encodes CASSLVPGYSNQPQHF.

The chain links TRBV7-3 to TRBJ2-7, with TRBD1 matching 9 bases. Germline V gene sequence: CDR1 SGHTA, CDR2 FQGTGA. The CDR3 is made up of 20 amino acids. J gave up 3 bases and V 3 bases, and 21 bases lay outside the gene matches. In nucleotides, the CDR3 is TGTGCCAGCAGCTTGCGGTTAAGGACAGGGGTGCCCTTGCGAATCTACGAGCAGTACTTC. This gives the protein CASSLRLRTGVPLRIYEQYF.

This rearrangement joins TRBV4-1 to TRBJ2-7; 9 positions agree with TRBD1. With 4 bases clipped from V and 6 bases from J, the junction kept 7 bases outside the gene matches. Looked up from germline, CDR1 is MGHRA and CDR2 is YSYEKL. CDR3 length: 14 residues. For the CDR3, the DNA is TGCGCCAGCAGCCCGCTGGGACAGGGAGGCGAGCAGTACTTC. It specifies CASSPLGQGGEQYF.

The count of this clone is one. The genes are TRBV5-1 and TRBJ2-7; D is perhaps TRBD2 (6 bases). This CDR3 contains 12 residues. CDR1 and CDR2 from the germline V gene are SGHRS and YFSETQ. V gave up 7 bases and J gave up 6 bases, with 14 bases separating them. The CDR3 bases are TGCGCCAGCTTTTCCCCCGGGGGCGAGCAGTACTTC. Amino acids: CASFSPGGEQYF.

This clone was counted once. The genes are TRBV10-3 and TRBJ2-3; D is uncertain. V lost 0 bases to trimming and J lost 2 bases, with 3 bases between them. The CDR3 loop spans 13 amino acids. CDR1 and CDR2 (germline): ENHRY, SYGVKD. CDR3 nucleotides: TGTGCCATCAGTGAGTCCAACACAGATACGCAGTATTTT. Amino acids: CAISESNTDTQYF.

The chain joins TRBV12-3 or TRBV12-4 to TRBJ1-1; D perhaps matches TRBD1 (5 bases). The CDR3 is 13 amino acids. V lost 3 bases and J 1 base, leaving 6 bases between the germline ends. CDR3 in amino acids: CASSLGGNTEAFF. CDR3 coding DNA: TGTGCCAGCAGTTTGGGGGGGAACACTGAAGCTTTCTTT.

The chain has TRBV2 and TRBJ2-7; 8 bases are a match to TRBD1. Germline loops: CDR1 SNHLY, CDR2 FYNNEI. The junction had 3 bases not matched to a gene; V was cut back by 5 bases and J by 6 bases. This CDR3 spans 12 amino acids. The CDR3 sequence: CASSPDRGEQYF. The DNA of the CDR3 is TGTGCCAGCAGTCCCGACAGGGGCGAGCAGTACTTC.

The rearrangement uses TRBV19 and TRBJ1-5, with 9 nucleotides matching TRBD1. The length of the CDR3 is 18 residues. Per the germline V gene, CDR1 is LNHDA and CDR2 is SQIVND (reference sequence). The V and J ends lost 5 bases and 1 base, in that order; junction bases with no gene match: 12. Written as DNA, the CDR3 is TGTGCCAGTAGTGTAAATCGACAGGGGGTGACGAGCAATCAGCCCCAGCATTTT. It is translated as CASSVNRQGVTSNQPQHF.

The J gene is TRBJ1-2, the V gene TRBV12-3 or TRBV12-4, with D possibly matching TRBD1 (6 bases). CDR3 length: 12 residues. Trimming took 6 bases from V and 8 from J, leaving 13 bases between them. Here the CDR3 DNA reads TGTGCCAGCAGGTTAACAGGGTCGGGCTACACCTTC. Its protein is CASRLTGSGYTF.

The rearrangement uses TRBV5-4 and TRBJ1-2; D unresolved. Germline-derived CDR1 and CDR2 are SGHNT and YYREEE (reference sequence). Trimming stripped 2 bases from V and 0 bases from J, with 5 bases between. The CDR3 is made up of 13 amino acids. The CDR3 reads CASSLITNYGYTF. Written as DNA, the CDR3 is TGTGCCAGCAGCTTAATTACTAACTATGGCTACACCTTC.

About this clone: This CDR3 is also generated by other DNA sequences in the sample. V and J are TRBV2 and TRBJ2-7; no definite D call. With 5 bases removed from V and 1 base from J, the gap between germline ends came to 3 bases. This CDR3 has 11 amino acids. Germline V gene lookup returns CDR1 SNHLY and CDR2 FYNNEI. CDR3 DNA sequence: TGTGCCAGCAGTTATTCCTACGAGCAGTACTTC. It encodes CASSYSYEQYF. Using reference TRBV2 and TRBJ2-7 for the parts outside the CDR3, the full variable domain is EPEVTQTPSHQVTQMGQEVILRCVPISNHLYFYWYRQILGQKVEFLVSFYNNEISEKSEIFDDQFSVERPDGSNFTLKIRSTKLEDSAMYFCASSYSYEQYFGPGTRLTVT.

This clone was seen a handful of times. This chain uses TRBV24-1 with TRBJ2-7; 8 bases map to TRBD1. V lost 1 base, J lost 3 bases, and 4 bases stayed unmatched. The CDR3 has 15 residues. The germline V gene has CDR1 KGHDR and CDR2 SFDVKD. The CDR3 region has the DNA TGTGCCACCAGTGATTTCGGGACAGGAAACTACGAGCAGTACTTC. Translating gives CATSDFGTGNYEQYF.

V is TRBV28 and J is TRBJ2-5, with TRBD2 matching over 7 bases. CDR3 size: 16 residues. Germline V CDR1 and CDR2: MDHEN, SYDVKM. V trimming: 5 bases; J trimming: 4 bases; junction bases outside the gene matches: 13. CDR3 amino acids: CASSPGTTSAGETQYF. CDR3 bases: TGTGCCAGCAGTCCGGGGACTACCTCGGCCGGAGAGACCCAGTACTTC.

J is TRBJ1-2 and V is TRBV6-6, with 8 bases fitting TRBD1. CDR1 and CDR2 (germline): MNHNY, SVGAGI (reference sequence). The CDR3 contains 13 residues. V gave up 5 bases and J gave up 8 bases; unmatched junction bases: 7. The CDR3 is CASSTQGALGYTF. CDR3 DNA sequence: TGTGCCAGCAGTACCCAGGGGGCTCTCGGCTACACCTTC.

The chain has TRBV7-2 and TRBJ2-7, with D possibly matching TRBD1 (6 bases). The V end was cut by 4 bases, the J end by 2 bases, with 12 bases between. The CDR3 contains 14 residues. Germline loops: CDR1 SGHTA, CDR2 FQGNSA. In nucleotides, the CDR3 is TGTGCCAGCAGCTCCCGCTCAGGGGCCTACGAGCAGTACTTC. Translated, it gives CASSSRSGAYEQYF.

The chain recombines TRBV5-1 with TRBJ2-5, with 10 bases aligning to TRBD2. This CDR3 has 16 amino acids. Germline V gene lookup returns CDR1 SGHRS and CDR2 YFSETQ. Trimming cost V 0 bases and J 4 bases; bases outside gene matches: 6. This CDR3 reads CASSLGGASGGETQYF. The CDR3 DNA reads TGCGCCAGCAGCTTGGGAGGGGCTAGCGGGGGAGAGACCCAGTACTTC.

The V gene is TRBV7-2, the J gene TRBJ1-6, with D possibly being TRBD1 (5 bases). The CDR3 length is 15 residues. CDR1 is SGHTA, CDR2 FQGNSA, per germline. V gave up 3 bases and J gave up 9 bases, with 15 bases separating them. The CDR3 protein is CASSFLGQGTSPLHF. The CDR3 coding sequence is TGTGCCAGCAGCTTTTTGGGGCAGGGCACTTCACCCCTCCACTTT.

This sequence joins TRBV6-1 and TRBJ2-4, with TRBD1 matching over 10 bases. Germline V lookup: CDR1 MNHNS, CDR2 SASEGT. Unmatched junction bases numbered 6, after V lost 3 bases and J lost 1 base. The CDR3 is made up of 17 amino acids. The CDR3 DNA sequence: TGTGCCAGCAGTGATTGGCCGGGACAGGGGGCCAAAAACATTCAGTACTTC. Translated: CASSDWPGQGAKNIQYF.

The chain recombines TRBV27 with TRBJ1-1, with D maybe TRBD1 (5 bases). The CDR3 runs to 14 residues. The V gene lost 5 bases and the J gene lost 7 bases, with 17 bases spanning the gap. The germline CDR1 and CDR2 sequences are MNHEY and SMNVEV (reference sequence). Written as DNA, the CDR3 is TGTGCCAGCAGTGCTATAGACAGCCGAAGTGAAGCTTTCTTT. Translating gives CASSAIDSRSEAFF.

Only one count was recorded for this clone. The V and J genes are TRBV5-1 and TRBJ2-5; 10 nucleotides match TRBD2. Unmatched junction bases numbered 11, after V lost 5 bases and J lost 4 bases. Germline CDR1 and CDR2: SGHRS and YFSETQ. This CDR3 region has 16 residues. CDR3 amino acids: CASRKLGGLAVETQYF. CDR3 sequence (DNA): TGCGCCAGCAGGAAGCTGGGTGGACTAGCGGTAGAGACCCAGTACTTC.

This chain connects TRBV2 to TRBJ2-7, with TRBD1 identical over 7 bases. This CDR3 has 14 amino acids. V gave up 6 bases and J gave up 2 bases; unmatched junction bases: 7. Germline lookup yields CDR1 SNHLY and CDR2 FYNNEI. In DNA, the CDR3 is TGTGCCAGCAGCTCCGGGACAGTCCCCTACGAGCAGTACTTC. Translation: CASSSGTVPYEQYF.

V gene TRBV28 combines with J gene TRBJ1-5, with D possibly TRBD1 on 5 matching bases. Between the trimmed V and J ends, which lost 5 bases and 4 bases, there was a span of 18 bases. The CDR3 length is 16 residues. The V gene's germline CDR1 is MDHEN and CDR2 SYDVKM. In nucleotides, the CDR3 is TGTGCCAGCAGTGAATTAGGGCGGGGGATTAATCAGCCCCAGCATTTT. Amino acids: CASSELGRGINQPQHF.